These 14 T cell receptor beta chains share one sample of origin, sequenced in a study of PD-L1 blockade in urothelial cancer. Time point reported: pretreatment peripheral blood. The assay was immunoSEQ multiplex PCR, and TCRdb's table has in-frame clones only and misses some. The sample records roughly 67,000 clones, 70% to 90% being singletons. The source material was PBMCs, sampled around atezolizumab (anti-PD-L1) treatment. Source of these receptors: a man aged 55 to 70 with urothelial cancer.

Only a few counts were recorded for this clone. This chain uses TRBV6-5 with TRBJ1-6, with a possible D match to TRBD1 (5 bases). Germline loops: CDR1 MNHEY, CDR2 SVGAGI. The V and J ends lost 6 bases and 9 bases respectively, with 18 bases between them. This CDR3 is 15 amino acids long. DNA for the CDR3: TGTGCCAGCAGCCCTCCGGGACGGGAGTCTTCACCCCTCCACTTT. Protein sequence: CASSPPGRESSPLHF.

V usage is TRBV27 and J usage is TRBJ2-5; 7 nucleotides agree with TRBD2. Germline assignment: CDR1 MNHEY and CDR2 SMNVEV (reference sequence). V was pared by 5 bases and J by 7 bases, with 7 bases of the junction left unmatched. The CDR3 has 13 amino acids. CDR3: CASSATSFGTQYF. The CDR3 DNA sequence: TGTGCCAGCAGTGCGACTAGCTTCGGGACCCAGTACTTC.

This chain uses TRBV27 with TRBJ2-3, with TRBD2 matching 9 bases. Germline CDR1 reads MNHEY; CDR2 reads SMNVEV (reference sequence). This CDR3 spans 15 amino acids. J was trimmed by 1 base and V by 5 bases; bases with no gene match: 4. CDR3 sequence (DNA): TGTGCCAGCAGTCCGCAGCGGGGGGGCACAGATACGCAGTATTTT. It codes for CASSPQRGGTDTQYF.

This clone was observed once. V usage is TRBV29-1 and J usage is TRBJ1-2; 8 positions match TRBD1. After removal of 7 bases from V and 2 bases from J, the junction contained 6 bases not matched to a gene. The CDR3 is 13 amino acids. The germline CDR1 and CDR2 sequences are SQVTM and ANQGSEA. This CDR3 reads CSAPTGENYGYTF. CDR3 DNA: TGCAGCGCCCCGACAGGGGAGAACTATGGCTACACCTTC.

As DNA, the CDR3 is TGTGCCTGGTCAACCGGGACAGGCTATGGCTACACCTTC. Translating gives CAWSTGTGYGYTF. The chain uses TRBV30 and TRBJ1-2; TRBD1 matches at 8 bases. This CDR3 is built from 13 residues. Unmatched junction bases numbered 6, after V lost 5 bases and J lost 4 bases. The germline CDR1 and CDR2 sequences are GTSNPN and SVGIG (reference sequence).

The chain employs TRBV5-1 and TRBJ1-1; possibly TRBD1 for D (5 bases). Germline V gives CDR1 SGHRS, CDR2 YFSETQ. The V gene lost 6 bases and the J gene lost 3 bases, with 15 bases spanning the gap. The CDR3 is made up of 14 amino acids. CDR3 nucleotides: TGCGCCAGCACCCCCGGGGGGGGTTACACTGAAGCTTTCTTT. Protein product: CASTPGGGYTEAFF.

The chain couples TRBV14 to TRBJ2-7, with D perhaps TRBD1 (6 bases). The germline V gene has CDR1 SGHDN and CDR2 FVKESK. The CDR3 runs 12 residues. Trimming removed 5 bases from V and 3 bases from J, with 8 bases in between. The CDR3 is CASSGGIYEQYF. In nucleotides, the CDR3 is TGTGCCAGCAGCGGGGGCATCTACGAGCAGTACTTC.

DNA for the CDR3: TGTGCCAGCACCGGACAGGAGAGTAACTATGGCTACACCTTC. It codes for CASTGQESNYGYTF. The rearrangement links TRBV7-2 to TRBJ1-2; 7 bases match TRBD1. CDR3 length: 14 residues. Germline CDR1 reads SGHTA; CDR2 reads FQGNSA. Trimming took 7 bases from V and 1 from J; bases not matched to a gene: 6.

A single count supports this clone. V gene TRBV6-6 combines with J gene TRBJ1-2, with D possibly being TRBD1 (6 bases). The CDR3 runs 15 residues. The V end was cut by 4 bases, the J end by 4 bases, with 16 bases between. The germline gives CDR1 MNHNY, CDR2 SVGAGI (reference sequence). The CDR3 here is CASSSGNAGVYGYTF. Here the CDR3 DNA reads TGTGCCAGCAGTTCCGGGAATGCAGGGGTCTATGGCTACACCTTC.

This clone was observed once. This chain connects TRBV7-2 to TRBJ2-5; 13 bases map to TRBD2. Germline CDR1 is SGHTA and CDR2 is FQGNSA. After removal of 2 bases from V and 4 bases from J, the junction contained 1 base not matched to a gene. CDR3 length: 15 residues. CDR3 coding DNA: TGTGCCAGCAGCTTAAGGACTAGCGGGGGAGAGACCCAGTACTTC. It is translated as CASSLRTSGGETQYF.

The chain employs TRBV7-3 and TRBJ2-1, with 13 bases identical to TRBD2. CDR3 length: 21 residues. Germline V gene data show CDR1 as SGHTA and CDR2 as FQGTGA. V was clipped by 1 base and J by 3 bases; unmatched bases: 15. The CDR3 nucleotides read TGTGCCAGCAGCTTAAATCCCTCGGGACTAGCGGGGCCACTAAGCTACAATGAGCAGTTCTTC. Translation gives CASSLNPSGLAGPLSYNEQFF.

The rearrangement uses TRBV11-1 and TRBJ2-6, with D unclear. The V end lost 5 bases, the J end lost 0 bases, and 5 bases lay between the germline ends. Germline lookup yields CDR1 SGHAT and CDR2 FQDESV (reference sequence). The CDR3 totals 14 residues. CDR3 sequence (DNA): TGTGCCAGCAGCCTCCCCTCTGGGGCCAACGTCCTGACTTTC. Its translation is CASSLPSGANVLTF.

This clone occurred a few times. The chain joins TRBV4-1 to TRBJ1-2, with 7 bases lining up with TRBD1. Germline V gene lookup returns CDR1 MGHRA and CDR2 YSYEKL. V was pared by 0 bases and J by 8 bases, with 9 bases of the junction left unmatched. The CDR3 is 15 amino acids. The CDR3 sequence is CASSQEFGQDGGYTF. The CDR3 region has the DNA TGCGCCAGCAGCCAAGAATTCGGACAGGATGGGGGCTACACCTTC.

This clone was seen once. The chain recombines TRBV6-1 with TRBJ2-5; TRBD1 is a possible D gene (7 bases). CDR3 length equals 14 residues. Germline V gives CDR1 MNHNS, CDR2 SASEGT. V was pared by 5 bases and J by 5 bases, with 15 bases between. CDR3 coding DNA: TGTGCCAGCAGTCCCCAGGGGGGTTTCGAGACCCAGTACTTC. Translated, it gives CASSPQGGFETQYF.